The present T cell receptor (beta chain) was sequenced within a study of blood T cell repertoires in COVID-19. Study-level background: Both acute and convalescent COVID-19 samples were obtained from the United States, Italy and Spain. T cells, B-cell-depleted T cells, or PBMCs supplied cDNA or gDNA.

TCRdb keeps only in-frame clones here, not all; method: immunoSEQ multiplex PCR. The table records about 170,000 clones, approximately 80% of them present only once. Germline CDR1 SEHNR, CDR2 FQNEAQ (reference sequence). This CDR3 spans 12 amino acids. Trimming took off 5 bases at V and 6 bases at J, with 11 bases between the two ends. This clonotype was obtained from a woman of 80 years or more with active or convalescent COVID-19. The V call is TRBV7-9, the J call TRBJ2-7; a weak D match, TRBD2 (5 bases). Specimen: peripheral blood. DNA of the CDR3: TGTGCCAGCAGCCCCACCGCGGGCGAGCAGTACTTC. It encodes CASSPTAGEQYF. The full variable domain, with the rest looked up from reference TRBV7-9 and TRBJ2-7, is DTGVSQNPRHKITKRGQNVTFRCDPISEHNRLYWYRQTLGQGPEFLTYFQNEAQLEKSRLLSDRFSAERPKGSFSTLEIQRTEQGDSAMYLCASSPTAGEQYFGPGTRLTVT.